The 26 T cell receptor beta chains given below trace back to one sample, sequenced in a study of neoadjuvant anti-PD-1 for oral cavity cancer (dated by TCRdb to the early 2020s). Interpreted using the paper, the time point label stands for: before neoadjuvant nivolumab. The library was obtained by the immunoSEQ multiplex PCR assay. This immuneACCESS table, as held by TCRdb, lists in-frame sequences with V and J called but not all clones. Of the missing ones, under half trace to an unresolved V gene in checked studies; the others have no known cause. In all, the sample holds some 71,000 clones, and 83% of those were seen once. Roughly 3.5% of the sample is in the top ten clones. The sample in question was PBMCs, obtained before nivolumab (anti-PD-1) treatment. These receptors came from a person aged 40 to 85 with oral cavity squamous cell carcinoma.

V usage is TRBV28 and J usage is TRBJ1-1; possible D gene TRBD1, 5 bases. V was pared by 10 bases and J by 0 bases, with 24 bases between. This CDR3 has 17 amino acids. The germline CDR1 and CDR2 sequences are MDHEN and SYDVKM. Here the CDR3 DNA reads TGTGCCACCACGCTACCAACCCGGGGGGGGGTGAACACTGAAGCTTTCTTT. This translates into CATTLPTRGGVNTEAFF.

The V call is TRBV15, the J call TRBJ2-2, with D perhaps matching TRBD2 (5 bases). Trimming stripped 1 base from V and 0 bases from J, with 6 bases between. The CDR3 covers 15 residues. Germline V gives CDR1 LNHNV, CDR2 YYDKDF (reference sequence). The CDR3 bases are TGTGCCACCAGCAGAGGACTAACGAACACCGGGGAGCTGTTTTTT. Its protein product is CATSRGLTNTGELFF.

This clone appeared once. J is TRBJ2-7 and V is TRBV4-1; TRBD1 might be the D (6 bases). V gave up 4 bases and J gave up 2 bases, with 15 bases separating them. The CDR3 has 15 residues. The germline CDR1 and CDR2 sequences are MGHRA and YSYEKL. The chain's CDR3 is CASSPLGQLPYEQYF. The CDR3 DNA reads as TGCGCCAGCAGCCCCTTAGGACAGCTTCCCTACGAGCAGTACTTC.

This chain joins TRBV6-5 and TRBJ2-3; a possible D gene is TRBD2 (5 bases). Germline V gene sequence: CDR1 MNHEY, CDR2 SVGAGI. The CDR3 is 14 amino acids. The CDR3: CATQDSSFPDTQYF. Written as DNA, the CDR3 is TGTGCTACGCAGGACTCCTCTTTTCCAGATACGCAGTATTTT.

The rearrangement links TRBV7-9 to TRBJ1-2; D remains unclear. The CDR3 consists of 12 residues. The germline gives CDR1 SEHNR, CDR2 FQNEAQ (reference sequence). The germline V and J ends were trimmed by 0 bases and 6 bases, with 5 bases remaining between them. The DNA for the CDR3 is TGTGCCAGCAGCTTAGCTTTGGATGGCTACACCTTC. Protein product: CASSLALDGYTF.

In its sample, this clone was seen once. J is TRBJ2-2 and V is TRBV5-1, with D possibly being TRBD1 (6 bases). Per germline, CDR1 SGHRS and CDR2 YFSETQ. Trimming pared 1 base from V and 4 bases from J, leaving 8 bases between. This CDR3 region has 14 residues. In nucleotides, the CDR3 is TGCGCCAGCAGCTTGACAGGGCCCACCGGGGAGCTGTTTTTT. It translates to CASSLTGPTGELFF.

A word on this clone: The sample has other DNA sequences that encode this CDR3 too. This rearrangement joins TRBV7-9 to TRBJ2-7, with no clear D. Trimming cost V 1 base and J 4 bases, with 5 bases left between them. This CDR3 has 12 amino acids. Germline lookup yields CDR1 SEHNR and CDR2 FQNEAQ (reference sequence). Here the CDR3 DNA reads TGTGCCAGCAGCTTAGTCGGGTACGAGCAGTACTTC. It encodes CASSLVGYEQYF.

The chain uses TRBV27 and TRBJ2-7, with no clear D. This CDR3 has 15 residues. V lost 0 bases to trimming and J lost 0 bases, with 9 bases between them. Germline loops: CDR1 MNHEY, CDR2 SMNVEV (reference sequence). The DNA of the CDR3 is TGTGCCAGCAGTTTATCCACCCAACCCTCCTACGAGCAGTACTTC. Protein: CASSLSTQPSYEQYF.

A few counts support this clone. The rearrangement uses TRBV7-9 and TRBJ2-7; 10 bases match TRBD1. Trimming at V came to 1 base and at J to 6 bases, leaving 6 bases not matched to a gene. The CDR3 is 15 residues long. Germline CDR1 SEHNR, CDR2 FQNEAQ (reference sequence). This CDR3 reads CASSLGTGGVPEQYF. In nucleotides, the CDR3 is TGTGCCAGCAGCTTAGGGACAGGGGGGGTTCCCGAGCAGTACTTC.

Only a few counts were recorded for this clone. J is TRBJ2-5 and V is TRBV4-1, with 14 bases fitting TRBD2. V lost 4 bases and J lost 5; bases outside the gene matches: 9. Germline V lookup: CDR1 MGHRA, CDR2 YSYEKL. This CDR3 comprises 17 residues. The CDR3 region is CASSLRLAGGPEETQYF. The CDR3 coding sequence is TGCGCCAGCAGCCTACGACTAGCGGGAGGGCCGGAGGAGACCCAGTACTTC.

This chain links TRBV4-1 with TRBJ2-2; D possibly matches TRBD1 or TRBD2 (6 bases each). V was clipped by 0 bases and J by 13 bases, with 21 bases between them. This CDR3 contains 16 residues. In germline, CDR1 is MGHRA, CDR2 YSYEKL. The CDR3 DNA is TGCGCCAGCAGCCAAGAGGCGACCGGGGGCACCGGGTGGCTGTTTTTT. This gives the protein CASSQEATGGTGWLFF.

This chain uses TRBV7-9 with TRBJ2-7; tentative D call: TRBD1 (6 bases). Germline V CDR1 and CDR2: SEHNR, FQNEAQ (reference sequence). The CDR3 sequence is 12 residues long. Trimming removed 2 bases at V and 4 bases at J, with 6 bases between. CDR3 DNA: TGTGCCAGCAGCTTACAGGGGTACGAGCAGTACTTC. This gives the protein CASSLQGYEQYF. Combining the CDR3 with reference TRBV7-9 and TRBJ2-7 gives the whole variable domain DTGVSQNPRHKITKRGQNVTFRCDPISEHNRLYWYRQTLGQGPEFLTYFQNEAQLEKSRLLSDRFSAERPKGSFSTLEIQRTEQGDSAMYLCASSLQGYEQYFGPGTRLTVT.

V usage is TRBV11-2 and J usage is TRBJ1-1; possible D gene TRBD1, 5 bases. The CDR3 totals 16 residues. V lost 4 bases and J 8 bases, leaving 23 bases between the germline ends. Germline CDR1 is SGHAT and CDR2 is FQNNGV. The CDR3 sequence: CASSSLARKGRREAFF. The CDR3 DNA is TGTGCCAGCAGCTCTCTAGCCCGTAAGGGGCGGCGGGAAGCTTTCTTT.

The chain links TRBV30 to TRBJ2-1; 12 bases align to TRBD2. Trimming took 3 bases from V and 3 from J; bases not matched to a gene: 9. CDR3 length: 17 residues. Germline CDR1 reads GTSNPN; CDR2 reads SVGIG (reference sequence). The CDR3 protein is CAWRTGLAGRFYNEQFF. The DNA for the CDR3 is TGTGCCTGGAGAACCGGACTAGCGGGAAGATTCTACAATGAGCAGTTCTTC.

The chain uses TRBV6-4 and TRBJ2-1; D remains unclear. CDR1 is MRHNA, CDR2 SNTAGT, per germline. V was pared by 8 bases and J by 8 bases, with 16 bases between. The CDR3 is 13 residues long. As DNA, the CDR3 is TGTGCCAGCTCGGGCGGCCCTCAGGATGAGCAGTTCTTC. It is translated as CASSGGPQDEQFF.

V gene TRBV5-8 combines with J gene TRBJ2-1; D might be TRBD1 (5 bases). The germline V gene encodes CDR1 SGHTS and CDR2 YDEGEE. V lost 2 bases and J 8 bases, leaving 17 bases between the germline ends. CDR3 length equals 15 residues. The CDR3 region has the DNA TGTGCCAGCAGCTTTCGACAGATTCTTTTCGATGAGCAGTTCTTC. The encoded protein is CASSFRQILFDEQFF.

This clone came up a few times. CDR3 loop: CASSQNGQGQPQHF. The CDR3 DNA follows: TGTGCCAGCAGTCAAAACGGGCAGGGACAGCCCCAGCATTTT. The chain recombines TRBV7-2 with TRBJ1-5, with a possible D match to TRBD1 (5 bases). Between the trimmed V and J ends, which lost 6 bases and 7 bases, there was a span of 16 bases. The germline CDR1 and CDR2 sequences are SGHTA and FQGNSA. The CDR3 loop spans 14 amino acids.

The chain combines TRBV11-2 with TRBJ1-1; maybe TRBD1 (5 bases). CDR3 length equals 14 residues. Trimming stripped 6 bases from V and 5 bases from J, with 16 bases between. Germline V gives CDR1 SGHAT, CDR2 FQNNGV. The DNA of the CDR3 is TGTGCCAGCAGTTCGCCCAGGGAGAGGACTGAAGCTTTCTTT. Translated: CASSSPRERTEAFF.

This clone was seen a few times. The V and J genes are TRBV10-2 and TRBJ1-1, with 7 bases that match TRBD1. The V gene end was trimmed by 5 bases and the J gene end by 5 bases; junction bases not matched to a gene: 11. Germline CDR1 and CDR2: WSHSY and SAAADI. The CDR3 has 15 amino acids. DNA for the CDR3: TGCGCCAGCAGTCCAGACCCGACAGGGCGGACTGAAGCTTTCTTT. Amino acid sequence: CASSPDPTGRTEAFF.

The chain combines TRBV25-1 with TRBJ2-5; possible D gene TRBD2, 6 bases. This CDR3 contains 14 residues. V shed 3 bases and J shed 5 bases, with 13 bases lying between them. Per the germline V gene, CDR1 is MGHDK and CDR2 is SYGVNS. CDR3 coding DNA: TGTGCCAGCAGTGACCCTAGCGTATACGAGACCCAGTACTTC. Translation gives CASSDPSVYETQYF. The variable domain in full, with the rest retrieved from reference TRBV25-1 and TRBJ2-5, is EADIYQTPRYLVIGTGKKITLECSQTMGHDKMYWYQQDPGMELHLIHYSYGVNSTEKGDLSSESTVSRIRTEHFPLTLESARPSHTSQYLCASSDPSVYETQYFGPGTRLLVL.

In nucleotides, the CDR3 is TGTGCCAGCAGCTGGGGACGAGGTGAAGCTTTCTTT. Encoded protein: CASSWGRGEAFF. V is TRBV7-3 and J is TRBJ1-1; D possibly corresponds to TRBD1 (5 bases). The CDR3 contains 12 residues. V lost 4 bases and J 7 bases, leaving 10 bases between the germline ends. Germline CDR1 and CDR2: SGHTA and FQGTGA.

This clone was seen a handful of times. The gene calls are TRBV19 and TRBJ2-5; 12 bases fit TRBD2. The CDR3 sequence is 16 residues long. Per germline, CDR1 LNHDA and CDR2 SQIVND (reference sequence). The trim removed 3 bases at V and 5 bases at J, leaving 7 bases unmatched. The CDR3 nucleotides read TGTGCCAGTAGTATTACTAGCGGGGGGCTCGGGGAGACCCAGTACTTC. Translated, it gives CASSITSGGLGETQYF.

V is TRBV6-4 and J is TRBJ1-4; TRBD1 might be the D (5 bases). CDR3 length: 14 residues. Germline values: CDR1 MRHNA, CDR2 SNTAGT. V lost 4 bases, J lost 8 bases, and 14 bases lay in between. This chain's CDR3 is CASSAGAWDEKLFF. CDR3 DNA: TGTGCCAGCAGTGCCGGGGCCTGGGACGAAAAACTGTTTTTT.

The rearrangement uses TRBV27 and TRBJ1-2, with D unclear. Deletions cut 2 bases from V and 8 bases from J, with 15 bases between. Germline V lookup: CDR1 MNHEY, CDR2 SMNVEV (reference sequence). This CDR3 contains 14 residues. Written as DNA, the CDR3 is TGTGCCAGCAGTTTACTCGCCTCGCAGCAAGGCTACACCTTC. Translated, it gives CASSLLASQQGYTF.

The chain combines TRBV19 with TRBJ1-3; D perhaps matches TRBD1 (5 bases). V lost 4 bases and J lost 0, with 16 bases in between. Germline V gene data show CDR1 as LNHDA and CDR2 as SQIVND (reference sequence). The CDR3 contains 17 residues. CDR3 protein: CASSNPPRGISGNTIYF. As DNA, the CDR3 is TGTGCCAGTAGTAACCCACCCCGGGGGATCTCTGGAAACACCATATATTTT.

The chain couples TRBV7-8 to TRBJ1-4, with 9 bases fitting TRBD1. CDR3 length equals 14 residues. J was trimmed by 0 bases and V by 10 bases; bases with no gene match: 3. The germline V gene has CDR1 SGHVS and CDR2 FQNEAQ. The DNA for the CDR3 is TGTGCCACGCGACAGGGGGCAACTAATGAAAAACTGTTTTTT. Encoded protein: CATRQGATNEKLFF.